The 31 T cell receptor beta chains below all came from one sample that was sequenced in a study of blood T cell repertoires in COVID-19 (dated by TCRdb to 2020 to 2021). Receptors were amplified or captured by the immunoSEQ multiplex PCR assay. TCRdb took this table from immuneACCESS and kept in-frame rearrangements with V and J called. Such tables lack part of the clones; where checked against another copy, unresolved V genes explain under half of the gap, and the rest is unexplained. This sample comprises 150,000 to 200,000 clones, around 88% of them detected only once. Roughly 4% of the sample lies in the top ten. What was sequenced was peripheral blood. Receptors originate from a woman aged 25 to 45 with acute or convalescent COVID-19.

This sequence joins TRBV6-6 and TRBJ2-5, with 9 bases lining up with TRBD1. The CDR3 is 13 amino acids. V trimming: 6 bases; J trimming: 6 bases; junction bases outside the gene matches: 5. Germline loops: CDR1 MNHNY, CDR2 SVGAGI (reference sequence). CDR3 loop: CASSSGTGKTQYF. The CDR3 bases are TGTGCCAGCAGCTCTGGGACAGGGAAGACCCAGTACTTC.

The chain joins TRBV24-1 to TRBJ2-1; 7 positions match TRBD1. Germline CDR1 KGHDR, CDR2 SFDVKD. This CDR3 spans 13 amino acids. The ends lost 9 bases at V and 8 bases at J; junction bases unmatched: 9. The CDR3 nucleotides read TGTGCCACCCTTCGGACAGGCACGGATGAGCAGTTCTTC. Translating it yields CATLRTGTDEQFF.

CDR3 amino acids: CASSYPGHNQPQHF. CDR3 nucleotides: TGTGCCAGCAGTTATCCAGGGCACAATCAGCCCCAGCATTTT. The rearrangement links TRBV6-6 to TRBJ1-5; a possible D gene is TRBD1 (5 bases). This CDR3 contains 14 residues. CDR1 is MNHNY and CDR2 is SVGAGI in the germline V gene (reference sequence). Trimming took 3 bases from V and 3 from J, leaving 9 bases between them.

The V and J genes are TRBV30 and TRBJ2-3; D is unclear. The CDR3 consists of 13 residues. With 0 bases removed from V and 6 bases from J, the gap between germline ends came to 10 bases. Germline V CDR1 and CDR2: GTSNPN, SVGIG (reference sequence). The CDR3 DNA reads as TGTGCCTGGAGTGTATTCAGGCCCGATACGCAGTATTTT. Protein product: CAWSVFRPDTQYF.

A few counts support this clone. A read error may produce the germline difference seen at one junction end. The CDR3 region has the DNA TGTGCCAGCAGCCATGGGACAGGGGACAATCCGCCCCAGCATTTT. Translation gives CASSHGTGDNPPQHF. This chain links TRBV5-5 with TRBJ1-5, with 10 bases aligning to TRBD1. CDR3 size: 15 residues. Germline V gene lookup returns CDR1 SGHKS and CDR2 YYEKEE (reference sequence).

The chain recombines TRBV12-3 or TRBV12-4 with TRBJ1-2; perhaps TRBD1 as D (6 bases). V was cut by 5 bases and J by 8 bases, with 12 bases left in between. The CDR3 totals 12 residues. CDR3 nucleotides: TGTGCCAGCAGTACCGCAGGGGCCGGCTACACCTTC. Encoded protein: CASSTAGAGYTF.

This chain links TRBV6-6 with TRBJ1-2; 7 bases align to TRBD1. The CDR3 spans 14 residues. Trimming took 8 bases from V and 6 from J; bases not matched to a gene: 12. Germline V gene sequence: CDR1 MNHNY, CDR2 SVGAGI (reference sequence). The CDR3 DNA reads TGTGCCAGCTACTATTACAGGGGATCAAATGGCTACACCTTC. As protein: CASYYYRGSNGYTF.

The chain is built from TRBV9 and TRBJ2-3; 8 bases map to TRBD2. CDR3 length equals 16 residues. Losses at the gene ends were 4 bases for V and 0 bases for J; bases not matched to a gene: 7. Germline V gives CDR1 SGDLS, CDR2 YYNGEE. This CDR3 reads CASSTPPSGSTDTQYF. For the CDR3, the DNA is TGTGCCAGCAGCACCCCCCCTAGCGGGAGCACAGATACGCAGTATTTT.

This clone was seen only once. The chain carries TRBV7-9 and TRBJ2-2; D gene uncertain. The V gene lost 5 bases and the J gene lost 6 bases, with 7 bases spanning the gap. Germline V gene data show CDR1 as SEHNR and CDR2 as FQNEAQ (reference sequence). The CDR3 has 12 amino acids. The CDR3 protein is CASSPFSGELFF. CDR3 DNA: TGTGCCAGCAGCCCGTTTTCCGGGGAGCTGTTTTTT.

This clone was found a few times. The rearrangement uses TRBV27 and TRBJ1-2; no clear D gene. CDR1 MNHEY and CDR2 SMNVEV come from the germline V gene (reference sequence). The germline V and J ends were trimmed by 2 bases and 0 bases, with 7 bases remaining between them. The CDR3 is 14 residues long. CDR3 DNA: TGTGCCAGCAGTTTAACGTCAGCTAACTATGGCTACACCTTC. It specifies CASSLTSANYGYTF.

The CDR3, as DNA: TGTGCCACCCGGGACAGGGATTACGAGCAGTACTTC. Encoded protein: CATRDRDYEQYF. V and J are TRBV6-5 and TRBJ2-7, with 9 positions matching TRBD1. V lost 10 bases and J lost 4; bases outside the gene matches: 5. The CDR3 covers 12 residues. Germline CDR1 and CDR2: MNHEY and SVGAGI.

This clone was seen a few times. The V gene is TRBV11-1, the J gene TRBJ2-1; D is unresolved. The germline V gene encodes CDR1 SGHAT and CDR2 FQDESV (reference sequence). The CDR3 runs to 15 residues. Trimming cost V 0 bases and J 5 bases, with 11 bases left between them. The CDR3 region is CASSLALAPNNEQFF. Here the CDR3 DNA reads TGTGCCAGCAGCTTAGCGTTGGCCCCAAACAATGAGCAGTTCTTC.

The rearrangement joins TRBV28 to TRBJ2-7; a possible D gene is TRBD1 (5 bases). Trimming pared 5 bases from V and 9 bases from J, leaving 11 bases between. The CDR3 covers 11 residues. Germline V gene data show CDR1 as MDHEN and CDR2 as SYDVKM. CDR3 sequence: CASSTSRGQYF. For the CDR3, the DNA is TGTGCCAGCAGTACCTCAAGGGGGCAGTACTTC.

The chain employs TRBV18 and TRBJ2-7; 7 nucleotides agree with TRBD1. The V gene's germline CDR1 is KGHSH and CDR2 LQKENI. The CDR3 is 11 residues long. With V trimmed by 4 bases and J by 12 bases, 6 bases remained unmatched. As DNA, the CDR3 is TGTGCCAGCTCACAAAGACAGGGTCTGTACTTC. Amino acids: CASSQRQGLYF.

The J gene is TRBJ2-7, the V gene TRBV5-4; 8 nucleotides match TRBD2. The CDR3 is 13 residues long. J lost 5 bases, V lost 4 bases, and 5 bases had no gene match. CDR1 is SGHNT, CDR2 YYREEE, per germline (reference sequence). CDR3 sequence (DNA): TGTGCCAGCAGCCGGACTAGCCGACACGAGCAGTACTTC. Translating gives CASSRTSRHEQYF.

The rearrangement uses TRBV13 and TRBJ1-1; no clear D. The V and J ends lost 5 bases and 0 bases respectively, with 4 bases between them. This CDR3 comprises 12 residues. Germline assignment: CDR1 PRHDT and CDR2 FYEKMQ (reference sequence). CDR3 sequence: CASSILNTEAFF. CDR3 in DNA: TGTGCCAGCAGCATCTTGAACACTGAAGCTTTCTTT.

The chain recombines TRBV18 with TRBJ1-6, with D perhaps TRBD1 (5 bases). The germline CDR1 and CDR2 sequences are KGHSH and LQKENI. V lost 3 bases and J lost 9, with 15 bases in between. The CDR3 consists of 15 residues. The CDR3 is CASSPVGVGGSPLHF. The CDR3 DNA is TGTGCCAGCTCACCTGTGGGGGTCGGGGGTTCACCCCTCCACTTT.

The chain couples TRBV28 to TRBJ2-7; TRBD2 might be the D (5 bases). The V gene lost 2 bases and the J gene lost 0 bases, with 14 bases spanning the gap. CDR3 length equals 16 residues. Germline values: CDR1 MDHEN, CDR2 SYDVKM. The chain's CDR3 is CASSLMSGTSSYEQYF. In DNA, the CDR3 is TGTGCCAGCAGTTTAATGAGCGGCACGAGCTCCTACGAGCAGTACTTC.

The rearrangement joins TRBV18 to TRBJ2-3; D possibly corresponds to TRBD2 (5 bases). Germline V gives CDR1 KGHSH, CDR2 LQKENI. Trimming shortened V by 4 bases and J by 4 bases, and 9 bases separated the two germline ends. The CDR3 runs to 13 residues. CDR3 sequence (DNA): TGTGCCAGCTCACTCCCCGGGGCAGATACGCAGTATTTT. This encodes CASSLPGADTQYF.

V is TRBV11-2 and J is TRBJ2-5; a possible D gene is TRBD1 (5 bases). The V gene's germline CDR1 is SGHAT and CDR2 FQNNGV. The CDR3 loop spans 15 amino acids. The V and J ends lost 3 bases and 5 bases respectively, with 16 bases between them. The CDR3 reads CASSLDQGVGETQYF. For the CDR3, the DNA is TGTGCCAGCAGCTTGGACCAGGGTGTCGGGGAGACCCAGTACTTC.

The count of this clone is one. The chain recombines TRBV7-9 with TRBJ1-2; the D is unclear. Deletions cut 4 bases from V and 3 bases from J, with 9 bases between. The CDR3 has 13 residues. Germline CDR1 is SEHNR and CDR2 is FQNEAQ (reference sequence). CDR3: CASSSGGDYGYTF. In DNA form, the CDR3 reads TGTGCCAGCAGCTCGGGTGGTGACTATGGCTACACCTTC.

This chain joins TRBV5-1 and TRBJ2-7; D is ambiguous. The CDR3 sequence is 14 residues long. Germline CDR1 and CDR2: SGHRS and YFSETQ. V gave up 0 bases and J gave up 3 bases, with 10 bases separating them. The DNA for the CDR3 is TGCGCCAGCAGCTTGGCCCCGGAGAGCTACGAGCAGTACTTC. This codes for CASSLAPESYEQYF. The whole variable domain, remainder taken from reference TRBV5-1 and TRBJ2-7, is KAGVTQTPRYLIKTRGQQVTLSCSPISGHRSVSWYQQTPGQGLQFLFEYFSETQRNKGNFPGRFSGRQFSNSRSEMNVSTLELGDSALYLCASSLAPESYEQYFGPGTRLTVT.

The J gene is TRBJ1-4, the V gene TRBV18; TRBD1 matches 7 bases. The germline CDR1 and CDR2 sequences are KGHSH and LQKENI. This CDR3 has 13 residues. V trimming: 4 bases; J trimming: 5 bases; junction bases outside the gene matches: 1. CDR3 nucleotide sequence: TGTGCCAGCTCACTGACAGGGAATGAAAAACTGTTTTTT. It yields the protein CASSLTGNEKLFF.

This sequence joins TRBV11-2 and TRBJ1-1; no clear D. The V gene's germline CDR1 is SGHAT and CDR2 FQNNGV. The V gene lost 4 bases and the J gene lost 6 bases, with 12 bases spanning the gap. This CDR3 spans 13 amino acids. CDR3 nucleotide sequence: TGTGCCAGCAGCTCGCAAACTCGGGCTGAAGCTTTCTTT. It translates to CASSSQTRAEAFF.

This chain joins TRBV28 and TRBJ2-1; 8 nucleotides match TRBD2. From germline, CDR1 is MDHEN and CDR2 SYDVKM. The CDR3 sequence is 15 residues long. V shed 4 bases and J 7 bases; nucleotides not matched to a gene: 9. CDR3 in DNA: TGTGCCAGCAGTTCCGGGACTAGTGGTTGGAATGAGCAGTTCTTC. This sequence encodes CASSSGTSGWNEQFF.

This clone was seen ten or more times. The V and J genes are TRBV28 and TRBJ2-3, with a tentative D call TRBD2 (6 bases). Between the trimmed V and J ends, which lost 1 base and 3 bases, there was a span of 20 bases. Germline V gene data show CDR1 as MDHEN and CDR2 as SYDVKM. CDR3 length: 18 amino acids. The chain's CDR3 is CASSLFGSGLFGTDTQYF. CDR3 nucleotides: TGTGCCAGCAGTTTATTTGGGTCGGGACTCTTTGGTACAGATACGCAGTATTTT.

This clone was seen only once. The chain couples TRBV7-9 to TRBJ2-5; TRBD2 might be the D (6 bases). V lost 5 bases to trimming and J lost 2 bases, with 12 bases between them. Germline loops: CDR1 SEHNR, CDR2 FQNEAQ (reference sequence). This CDR3 contains 14 residues. The CDR3 loop reads CASSIGGRQETQYF. The CDR3 DNA sequence: TGTGCCAGCAGCATCGGAGGGCGGCAAGAGACCCAGTACTTC.

The gene calls are TRBV28 and TRBJ1-1; D perhaps matches TRBD1 (5 bases). Trimming took off 7 bases at V and 6 bases at J, with 12 bases between the two ends. This CDR3 contains 12 residues. The germline CDR1 and CDR2 sequences are MDHEN and SYDVKM. The CDR3 is CASTGELPEAFF. Written as DNA, the CDR3 is TGTGCCAGCACGGGGGAGTTGCCTGAAGCTTTCTTT.

The V call is TRBV20-1, the J call TRBJ1-4; D may be TRBD1 (5 bases). The CDR3 is made up of 13 amino acids. Per the germline V gene, CDR1 is DFQATT and CDR2 is SNEGSKA (reference sequence). Trimming took off 3 bases at V and 7 bases at J, with 12 bases between the two ends. As DNA, the CDR3 is TGCAGTGCTAGTCGGGGGATGTTTGAAAAACTGTTTTTT. The encoded protein is CSASRGMFEKLFF.

This chain joins TRBV7-9 and TRBJ2-5; a possible D gene is TRBD2 (6 bases). The CDR3 spans 15 residues. CDR1 and CDR2 (germline): SEHNR, FQNEAQ (reference sequence). Trimming took 1 base from V and 0 from J, leaving 9 bases between them. The CDR3 protein is CASSLVGGNQETQYF. The CDR3 DNA follows: TGTGCCAGCAGCTTAGTTGGAGGGAACCAAGAGACCCAGTACTTC.

The chain couples TRBV2 to TRBJ2-2; 7 bases map to TRBD2. CDR1 and CDR2 from the germline V gene are SNHLY and FYNNEI. The J segment lost 12 bases and the V segment lost 6 bases, leaving 7 bases of the junction unmatched. The CDR3 has 12 residues. The CDR3 sequence: CASRRGEGKLFF. The CDR3 DNA reads TGTGCCAGCAGACGGGGGGAGGGGAAGCTGTTTTTT. Based on the CDR3 plus reference TRBV2 and TRBJ2-2, the full variable domain is EPEVTQTPSHQVTQMGQEVILRCVPISNHLYFYWYRQILGQKVEFLVSFYNNEISEKSEIFDDQFSVERPDGSNFTLKIRSTKLEDSAMYFCASRRGEGKLFFGEGSRLTVL.